This record covers a single T cell receptor beta chain. This entry comes from a study of blood T cell repertoires in COVID-19. The assay was immunoSEQ multiplex PCR, and TCRdb's table has in-frame clones only and misses some. The table includes under 250,000 clones, around nine tenths detected once. V was shortened by 3 bases and J by 1 base, with 12 bases between the two germline ends. This CDR3 is 15 amino acids long. CDR1 is LNHDA, CDR2 SQIVND, per germline (reference sequence). The sample consisted of peripheral blood. The clonotype was recovered from a man aged 80 or over with acute or convalescent COVID-19. The gene calls are TRBV19 and TRBJ1-1; the D is unclear. This chain's CDR3 is CASSMGPRGNTEAFF. The CDR3 nucleotides read TGTGCCAGTAGTATGGGTCCCCGGGGGAACACTGAAGCTTTCTTT. Complete variable domain (other parts from reference TRBV19 and TRBJ1-1): DGGITQSPKYLFRKEGQNVTLSCEQNLNHDAMYWYRQDPGQGLRLIYYSQIVNDFQKGDIAEGYSVSREKKESFPLTVTSAQKNPTAFYLCASSMGPRGNTEAFFGQGTRLTVV.